This TCR beta chain derives from a study of shared clonotypes between healthy human individuals (dated by TCRdb to 2018 to 2021). Regarding the study in general: A couple of women and three men aged 18 to 49 years were included in the cohort. For each donor, CD4 naive and CD4 memory were each run on three plates, CD8 naive on two plates, and CD8 memory on one plate. The study deeply sequenced blood TCR repertoires of about 5 healthy adults to estimate repertoire size and the extent of clonotype sharing between individuals. Between about 0.8 and 9.5 billion PBMCs per donor were obtained by leukapheresis. Different laboratories and diverse techniques were used to prepare libraries and sequence TCR repertoires, to increase sequencing depth and limit assay-specific biases.

V is clipped by 4 bases and J by 5 bases, and the sequence between their germline boundaries is 17 bases long. From a lookup of the germline V gene, CDR1 and CDR2 are MGHRA and YSYEKL. From cysteine to phenylalanine, the CDR3 is 15 amino acids long. CDR3 DNA only is kept here, 45 bases in frame from base 1. General findings and caveats noted by the study authors: Rarefaction of sorted-subset datasets indicated incomplete sequencing despite the large sequencing depth. The genetic and exposure-history diversity represented was limited by the small number of donors. Sharing across a handful of donors was observed for about 5% of naive CD4, 3% to 3.5% of naive CD8, 2% to 2.5% of memory CD4, and around 0.44% of memory CD8 clonotypes. Compared with non-shared clonotypes, clonotypes shared by all four sorted-subset donors had higher generation probabilities. Larger estimated clonotype richness was generally found for naive subsets than for memory subsets. Pairwise subsampling indicated that sequencing depth was expected to affect the degree of clonotype sharing among donors. Sampling was restricted to blood, and TCR repertoires in tissue are likely to differ from TCR repertoires in blood.

Healthy HIV-negative adults with no recently reported acute infections or vaccinations were included as donors. Every donor was a Caucasian adult residing in Nashville, Tennessee, USA. CD4+ T cells were enriched by magnetic negative selection; naive cells were then positively selected on CD45RA, and the negative fraction formed the memory subset. After blood collection by leukapheresis, PBMCs were isolated using Ficoll-Histopaque density gradient centrifugation and then cryopreserved in the vapor phase of liquid nitrogen. Analytical flow cytometry was used to check the purity and quantity of every magnetically sorted T cell population. Each sorted fraction had its genomic DNA isolated and then quantified by UV absorbance on a Nanodrop 2000c. Concerning this clone: Its antigen has not been determined. No much larger clonotype is one base removed from it; base qualities were not supplied.

Using the deep immunoSEQ assay, TCR CDR3 regions were amplified from genomic DNA by multiplex PCR. For each cell subset, the extracted genomic DNA was distributed evenly across all wells of several immunoSEQ 96-well plates, and each plate served as one replicate. For sorted subsets, around 200 ng genomic DNA, equal to some 28,000 T cell genomes, was loaded into each replicate PCR. Purified libraries were quantified with a Qubit 3.0 fluorometer, sized on a Bioanalyzer 2100, and re-quantified with the KAPA Library Quantification kit. Every immunoSEQ 96-well plate was sequenced on a separate single-read 150-cycle Illumina NextSeq 550 flow cell. In the original analysis: Because the immunoSEQ output held only junctional sequences and lacked quality scores, the filtering could not match the filtering applied to full-length reads. Sequences were annotated with PyIR, a Python wrapper for IgBLAST v1.9, and V/J genes and CDR3 were assigned using IMGT germline references. Reads were filtered out if the reads had weak V/J assignments (E-value above 1e-6), no CDR3, stop codons, out-of-frame junctions, or ambiguous translated residues. V3J clonotypes were defined by identical inferred V gene, J gene, and CDR3 amino acid sequence. The percentage overlap between two repertoires was calculated by dividing the number of shared unique clonotypes by the size of the smaller repertoire. Three approaches were used to assess repertoire richness: RTK rarefaction, the Chao1 estimator, and Recon v2.1 estimates of unobserved clonotypes. OLGA was used to compute generation probabilities for all TCRbeta clonotypes that the gDNA method yielded from a handful of donors. TCRdb carries this immuneACCESS record with in-frame sequences only. Its versions omit some clonotypes, under half of them owing to an unresolved V gene in the studies checked, with the rest unexplained. V and J calls and clone size are those listed in that table; D and trimming were worked out from the DNA. This sample holds 900,000 to 1,200,000 clones; about 84% were observed only once. 0.5% to 0.65% of the sample is in the top ten clones.

This chain joins TRBV4-1 to TRBJ2-5; possibly the D gene is TRBD2, per 5 matching bases. The sample taken for sequencing was memory CD4+ T cells from PBMCs. Taken with the paper, the label for cell subset or site translates to: CD45RA-negative fraction. This TCR was sampled from a man aged 18 to 35 in good health. Some clones in this sample may be carry-over from other donors' samples. The CDR3 protein sequence reads: CASSPDLTRTETQYF. The nucleotide sequence is given as TGCGCCAGCAGCCCAGACCTCACTAGGACTGAGACCCAGTACTTC.